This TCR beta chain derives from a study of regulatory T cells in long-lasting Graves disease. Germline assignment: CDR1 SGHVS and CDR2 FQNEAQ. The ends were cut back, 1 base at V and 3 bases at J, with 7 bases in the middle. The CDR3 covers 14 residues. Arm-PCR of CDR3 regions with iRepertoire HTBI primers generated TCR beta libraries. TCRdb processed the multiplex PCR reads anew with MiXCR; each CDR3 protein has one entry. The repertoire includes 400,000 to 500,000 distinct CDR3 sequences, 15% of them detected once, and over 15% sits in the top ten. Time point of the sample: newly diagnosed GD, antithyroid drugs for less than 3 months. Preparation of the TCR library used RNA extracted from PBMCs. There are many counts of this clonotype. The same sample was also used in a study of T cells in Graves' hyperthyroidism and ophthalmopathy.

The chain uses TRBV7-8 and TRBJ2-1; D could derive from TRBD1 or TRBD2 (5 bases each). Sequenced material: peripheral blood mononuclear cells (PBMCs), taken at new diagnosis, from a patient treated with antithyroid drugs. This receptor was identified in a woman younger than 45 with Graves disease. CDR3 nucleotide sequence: TGTGCCAGCAGCTTAGGGGACCTCTACAATGAGCAGTTCTTC. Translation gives CASSLGDLYNEQFF.